This T cell receptor (beta chain) is from a study of shared clonotypes between healthy human individuals. About the research overall: Researchers assigned three CD4 naive, three CD4 memory, two CD8 naive and one CD8 memory plate to each donor. Findings and caveats of the study: Compared with memory subsets, naive subsets generally had larger estimated richness.

The count of this clone is one. The antigen is unknown. Between the trimmed V and J ends, which lost 6 bases and 8 bases, there was a span of 13 bases. The germline V gene encodes CDR1 SNHLY and CDR2 FYNNEI. The CDR3 runs to 13 residues. Naive CD8 populations comprised CD45RO-negative cells positively selected for CCR7, excluding terminally differentiated effector memory CD45RA+ cells. The table came from immunoSEQ multiplex PCR; TCRdb's copy has only in-frame clones and leaves some out. The profile shows about 2,100,000 clones, more than 85% of them singletons. This TCR derives from a man younger than 30 in good health. Some clones in this sample may be carry-over from other donors' samples. This rearrangement joins TRBV2 to TRBJ1-4; D remains ambiguous. The sample was naive CD8+ T cells from PBMCs. This CDR3 is CASSGSWREKLFF. The CDR3 DNA reads as TGTGCCAGCAGCGGATCCTGGAGAGAAAAACTGTTTTTT.